These 27 T cell receptor beta chains came from one sample sequenced in a study of T cell changes during pregnancy in multiple sclerosis. Some clones are missing from TCRdb's copy, which holds only in-frame ones; the method was immunoSEQ multiplex PCR. The sample yields approximately 29,000 clones, about 88% seen once. Material: CD4+ T cells from peripheral blood mononuclear cells, obtained in the second trimester of pregnancy. The receptors were gathered from a female donor with multiple sclerosis, enrolled in a pregnancy study.

The chain employs TRBV6-1 and TRBJ2-7; no firm D call. Trimming pared 6 bases from V and 3 bases from J, leaving 9 bases between. There are 12 residues in the CDR3. Germline V gene lookup returns CDR1 MNHNS and CDR2 SASEGT. CDR3 bases: TGTGCCAGCAGCTCATACAACTACGAGCAGTACTTC. Translated, it gives CASSSYNYEQYF.

In its sample, this clone was seen a few times. The V call is TRBV5-4, the J call TRBJ1-2; 7 nucleotides match TRBD1. The germline gives CDR1 SGHNT, CDR2 YYREEE (reference sequence). Unmatched junction bases numbered 8, after V lost 0 bases and J lost 3 bases. The CDR3 length is 16 residues. CDR3 DNA sequence: TGTGCCAGCAGCTTGGCCGGAGACAGGGTTCACTATGGCTACACCTTC. Encoded protein: CASSLAGDRVHYGYTF.

This chain links TRBV30 with TRBJ1-6, with D perhaps TRBD1 (5 bases). V lost 1 base, J lost 10 bases, and 11 bases lay in between. Looked up from germline, CDR1 is GTSNPN and CDR2 is SVGIG (reference sequence). CDR3 length: 13 residues. CDR3 in DNA: TGTGCCTGGAGTGGGGGCACTCTCTCACCCCTCCACTTT. Protein sequence: CAWSGGTLSPLHF.

The rearrangement uses TRBV11-2 and TRBJ2-3; 9 positions match TRBD2. This CDR3 comprises 16 residues. Germline V lookup: CDR1 SGHAT, CDR2 FQNNGV. Germline trimming cut 4 bases from V and 0 bases from J; bases unmatched to any gene: 5. The CDR3, as DNA: TGTGCCAGCAGCTCCAGAGCGGGGGGAAGCACAGATACGCAGTATTTT. Translation gives CASSSRAGGSTDTQYF.

This clone is judged medium-sized (0.01 to 0.1%). The chain links TRBV6-6 to TRBJ1-4; 7 bases map to TRBD1. The CDR3 has 15 residues. Germline lookup yields CDR1 MNHNY and CDR2 SVGAGI (reference sequence). With 5 bases clipped from V and 8 bases from J, the junction kept 11 bases outside the gene matches. The CDR3 loop is CASSPTGVSGEKLFF. CDR3 coding DNA: TGTGCCAGCAGTCCCACAGGGGTCAGCGGGGAAAAACTGTTTTTT.

The chain carries TRBV2 and TRBJ1-5; no firm D call. Germline-derived CDR1 and CDR2 are SNHLY and FYNNEI. This CDR3 comprises 13 residues. V dropped 6 bases and J dropped 1 base, with 7 bases sitting between them. CDR3 DNA: TGTGCCAGCAGACGGTTCAGCAATCAGCCCCAGCATTTT. It codes for CASRRFSNQPQHF.

The rearrangement links TRBV19 to TRBJ2-3; D uncertain. The CDR3 has 13 residues. The ends were cut back, 5 bases at V and 6 bases at J, with 12 bases in the middle. Germline V lookup: CDR1 LNHDA, CDR2 SQIVND (reference sequence). For the CDR3, the DNA is TGTGCCAGTAGTCTACCCACTCTGGATACGCAGTATTTT. Protein: CASSLPTLDTQYF. Looking up the rest from reference TRBV19 and TRBJ2-3 gives the full variable domain: DGGITQSPKYLFRKEGQNVTLSCEQNLNHDAMYWYRQDPGQGLRLIYYSQIVNDFQKGDIAEGYSVSREKKESFPLTVTSAQKNPTAFYLCASSLPTLDTQYFGPGTRLTVL.

This clone was found once. The chain carries TRBV6-5 and TRBJ1-1, with unresolved D. CDR3 length equals 13 residues. Looked up from germline, CDR1 is MNHEY and CDR2 is SVGAGI. Trimming shortened V by 5 bases and J by 4 bases, and 11 bases separated the two germline ends. The CDR3 bases are TGTGCCAGCAGTGCCACCTATACCACTGAAGCTTTCTTT. It translates to CASSATYTTEAFF.

V is TRBV13 and J is TRBJ1-1, with 9 bases identical to TRBD1. With V trimmed by 3 bases and J by 1 base, 6 bases remained unmatched. This CDR3 is 16 amino acids long. Germline V gene data show CDR1 as PRHDT and CDR2 as FYEKMQ (reference sequence). CDR3 protein: CASSFRDRAQNTEAFF. In DNA form, the CDR3 reads TGTGCCAGCAGCTTTAGGGACAGGGCCCAGAACACTGAAGCTTTCTTT.

The chain is built from TRBV2 and TRBJ2-1; no firm D call. CDR1 SNHLY and CDR2 FYNNEI come from the germline V gene. Trimming pared 5 bases from V and 1 base from J, leaving 9 bases between. CDR3 length: 14 residues. In DNA, the CDR3 is TGTGCCAGCAGTCCTACTGCTTCCTACAATGAGCAGTTCTTC. Translated: CASSPTASYNEQFF.

The CDR3 nucleotides read TGTGCCAGCAGCTTAGCTAGCGCATCCTACAATGAGCAGTTCTTC. This codes for CASSLASASYNEQFF. The V call is TRBV11-2, the J call TRBJ2-1; D possibly corresponds to TRBD2 (6 bases). The germline V gene has CDR1 SGHAT and CDR2 FQNNGV. The CDR3 covers 15 residues. V was trimmed by 1 base and J by 1 base, leaving 8 bases between them.

J is TRBJ2-2 and V is TRBV6-6; D is unclear. The CDR3 runs to 15 residues. V lost 8 bases to trimming and J lost 6 bases, with 19 bases between them. Germline CDR1 MNHNY, CDR2 SVGAGI (reference sequence). The CDR3 loop is CASANPGFKAGELFF. CDR3 DNA: TGTGCCAGCGCGAATCCCGGGTTTAAAGCCGGGGAGCTGTTTTTT.

The chain uses TRBV5-1 and TRBJ2-1, with 8 bases that match TRBD1. The J segment lost 8 bases and the V segment lost 2 bases, leaving 9 bases of the junction unmatched. CDR1 and CDR2 (germline): SGHRS, YFSETQ. This CDR3 has 15 residues. The CDR3 coding sequence is TGCGCCAGCAGCTTTCAGACAGGGACAGGCTATGAGCAGTTCTTC. Its translation is CASSFQTGTGYEQFF.

The V and J genes are TRBV18 and TRBJ2-7; weak D call: TRBD1 (6 bases). CDR1 and CDR2 (germline): KGHSH, LQKENI. The CDR3 consists of 14 residues. V shed 0 bases and J shed 6 bases, with 12 bases lying between them. The DNA for the CDR3 is TGTGCCAGCTCACCACCGGCAGGGGCGGGCGAGCAGTACTTC. Translated: CASSPPAGAGEQYF.

V is TRBV20-1 and J is TRBJ1-2, with D possibly matching TRBD1 (6 bases). Germline V gives CDR1 DFQATT, CDR2 SNEGSKA (reference sequence). Trimming left V 6 bases short and J 7 bases short, with 12 bases between. The CDR3 covers 11 residues. CDR3 loop: CSANRVGGYTF. CDR3 bases: TGCAGTGCCAACAGGGTGGGTGGCTACACCTTC.

Only a few counts were recorded for this clone. The chain carries TRBV5-1 and TRBJ2-3; possible D gene TRBD2, 5 bases. Germline V CDR1 and CDR2: SGHRS, YFSETQ. The CDR3 is 15 residues long. Trimming shortened V by 1 base and J by 1 base, and 10 bases separated the two germline ends. The CDR3 sequence is CASSLLTMGTDTQYF. In nucleotides, the CDR3 is TGCGCCAGCAGCTTGCTGACTATGGGCACAGATACGCAGTATTTT.

This clone was counted only a few times. The rearrangement joins TRBV7-2 to TRBJ2-1, with TRBD2 matching over 7 bases. Germline lookup yields CDR1 SGHTA and CDR2 FQGNSA. With 0 bases clipped from V and 4 bases from J, the junction kept 3 bases outside the gene matches. The CDR3 extends over 15 amino acids. The CDR3: CASSLAFGGYNEQFF. The CDR3 DNA reads TGTGCCAGCAGCTTAGCGTTCGGGGGGTACAATGAGCAGTTCTTC.

The chain uses TRBV5-1 and TRBJ1-1; maybe TRBD1 (5 bases). The germline CDR1 and CDR2 sequences are SGHRS and YFSETQ. This CDR3 region has 14 residues. Trimming shortened V by 4 bases and J by 1 base, and 11 bases separated the two germline ends. The CDR3 coding sequence is TGCGCCAGCAGCCTAACGGGGGAGAACACTGAAGCTTTCTTT. Its translation is CASSLTGENTEAFF.

V usage is TRBV5-5 and J usage is TRBJ2-3; D may be TRBD1 (5 bases). The CDR3 has 15 amino acids. Germline V gene data show CDR1 as SGHKS and CDR2 as YYEKEE (reference sequence). Trimming cost V 2 bases and J 6 bases, with 16 bases left between them. The CDR3 DNA is TGTGCCAGCAGCTTAGGGGCCCCAGGTGGGGATACGCAGTATTTT. This gives the protein CASSLGAPGGDTQYF. Using reference TRBV5-5 and TRBJ2-3 for the parts outside the CDR3, the full variable domain is DAGVTQSPTHLIKTRGQQVTLRCSPISGHKSVSWYQQVLGQGPQFIFQYYEKEERGRGNFPDRFSARQFPNYSSELNVNALLLGDSALYLCASSLGAPGGDTQYFGPGTRLTVL.

The V call is TRBV6-5, the J call TRBJ2-7, with 11 bases identical to TRBD2. Trimming at V came to 4 bases and at J to 2 bases, leaving 7 bases not matched to a gene. Germline CDR1 is MNHEY and CDR2 is SVGAGI. The CDR3 runs 16 residues. The CDR3 DNA reads TGTGCCAGCAGTTTAGCGGGGGGGCCGAGGGCCTACGAGCAGTACTTC. Residues: CASSLAGGPRAYEQYF.

The chain uses TRBV2 and TRBJ2-7; 8 nucleotides align to TRBD2. This CDR3 region has 14 residues. V lost 4 bases and J lost 2; bases outside the gene matches: 4. Germline V lookup: CDR1 SNHLY, CDR2 FYNNEI. The CDR3 sequence is CASSVGGGTYEQYF. In DNA, the CDR3 is TGTGCCAGCAGTGTGGGCGGGGGGACCTACGAGCAGTACTTC.

The chain has TRBV5-1 and TRBJ1-1; D unresolved. This CDR3 contains 14 residues. The V gene's germline CDR1 is SGHRS and CDR2 YFSETQ. The germline V and J ends were trimmed by 7 bases and 1 base, with 14 bases remaining between them. The CDR3 loop reads CASLPGIGNTEAFF. CDR3 in DNA: TGCGCCAGCCTGCCGGGGATAGGGAACACTGAAGCTTTCTTT.

The J gene is TRBJ2-7, the V gene TRBV29-1; 10 positions match TRBD1. Germline V lookup: CDR1 SQVTM, CDR2 ANQGSEA. The CDR3 covers 13 residues. V lost 7 bases to trimming and J lost 2 bases; unmatched junction nucleotides: 5. This CDR3 reads CSASGTGAYEQYF. The CDR3 DNA follows: TGCAGCGCGTCCGGGACAGGGGCCTACGAGCAGTACTTC.

The chain is built from TRBV5-4 and TRBJ2-7, with D possibly being TRBD1 (5 bases). The CDR3 covers 14 residues. Germline V gene lookup returns CDR1 SGHNT and CDR2 YYREEE (reference sequence). V lost 0 bases to trimming and J lost 2 bases, with 9 bases between them. The CDR3 loop is CASSLAGAPYEQYF. Here the CDR3 DNA reads TGTGCCAGCAGCTTGGCTGGGGCCCCCTACGAGCAGTACTTC.

The chain links TRBV28 to TRBJ2-7; maybe TRBD2 (5 bases). Germline CDR1 MDHEN, CDR2 SYDVKM. The CDR3 length is 14 residues. Trimming took 11 bases from V and 0 from J, leaving 17 bases between them. CDR3 DNA sequence: TGTGCCTGTAAACTAGTCTCAAGCTCCTACGAGCAGTACTTC. Translating it yields CACKLVSSSYEQYF. The full variable domain, in which reference TRBV28 and TRBJ2-7 provide the parts outside the CDR3, is DVKVTQSSRYLVKRTGEKVFLECVQDMDHENMFWYRQDPGLGLRLIYFSYDVKMKEKGDIPEGYSVSREKKERFSLILESASTNQTSMYLCACKLVSSSYEQYFGPGTRLTVT.

The chain employs TRBV19 and TRBJ1-5; D gene uncertain. This CDR3 comprises 14 residues. The germline V gene has CDR1 LNHDA and CDR2 SQIVND (reference sequence). V was clipped by 0 bases and J by 4 bases, with 7 bases between them. The chain's CDR3 is CASSIEGANQPQHF. The CDR3 coding sequence is TGTGCCAGTAGTATAGAAGGAGCTAATCAGCCCCAGCATTTT.

This rearrangement joins TRBV30 to TRBJ1-3; possible D gene TRBD1, 6 bases. The CDR3 extends over 16 amino acids. CDR1 and CDR2 from the germline V gene are GTSNPN and SVGIG (reference sequence). Between the trimmed V and J ends, which lost 2 bases and 0 bases, there was a span of 14 bases. CDR3 in DNA: TGTGCCTGGAGTTGGGGGCTTTCAAGCTCTGGAAACACCATATATTTT. Encoded protein: CAWSWGLSSSGNTIYF. Looking up the rest from reference TRBV30 and TRBJ1-3 gives the full variable domain: SQTIHQWPATLVQPVGSPLSLECTVEGTSNPNLYWYRQAAGRGLQLLFYSVGIGQISSEVPQNLSASRPQDRQFILSSKKLLLSDSGFYLCAWSWGLSSSGNTIYFGEGSWLTVV.